The 30 T cell receptor beta chains reported below all come from one sample, sequenced in a study of cytomegalovirus exposure and HLA in healthy donors. Both 60 Vbeta primers and 13 Jbeta primers went into the PCR. Only in-frame clones appear in the TCRdb table, and some are missing; sequencing was by immunoSEQ multiplex PCR. The sample contains about 100,000 clones, 70% to 80% of which appear only once. Sequences were obtained from PBMCs. The receptors come from an older woman in good health and CMV-seropositive.

The chain employs TRBV4-2 and TRBJ1-1, with D possibly being TRBD1 (6 bases). CDR3 length equals 15 residues. From germline, CDR1 is LGHNA and CDR2 YNFKEQ. Trimming stripped 2 bases from V and 4 bases from J, with 14 bases between. The CDR3 sequence: CASSQTGYVRTEAFF. The CDR3 bases are TGTGCCAGCAGCCAAACAGGGTATGTTCGCACTGAAGCTTTCTTT.

The chain has TRBV18 and TRBJ2-7; perhaps TRBD2 as D (7 bases). The CDR3 runs to 14 residues. Trimming stripped 1 base from V and 6 bases from J, with 13 bases between. Germline V CDR1 and CDR2: KGHSH, LQKENI. In DNA form, the CDR3 reads TGTGCCAGCTCACCACGAGGGGGAGGGATCGAGCAGTACTTC. Translating it yields CASSPRGGGIEQYF.

This chain connects TRBV6-5 to TRBJ1-1; a possible D gene is TRBD1 (6 bases). Per the germline V gene, CDR1 is MNHEY and CDR2 is SVGAGI. Between the trimmed V and J ends, which lost 10 bases and 1 base, there was a span of 13 bases. CDR3 size: 13 residues. In DNA form, the CDR3 reads TGTGCCATCCTTCTAGGGGGGAACACTGAAGCTTTCTTT. It translates to CAILLGGNTEAFF.

The chain couples TRBV28 to TRBJ2-1; weak D call: TRBD2 (6 bases). The CDR3 loop spans 12 amino acids. Between the trimmed V and J ends, which lost 8 bases and 14 bases, there was a span of 19 bases. Per germline, CDR1 MDHEN and CDR2 SYDVKM. CDR3 coding DNA: TGTGCCAGCCAGGTCGGGGGAGGAGGGAAGTTCTTC. Translated: CASQVGGGGKFF. Variable domain in full (rest from reference TRBV28 and TRBJ2-1): DVKVTQSSRYLVKRTGEKVFLECVQDMDHENMFWYRQDPGLGLRLIYFSYDVKMKEKGDIPEGYSVSREKKERFSLILESASTNQTSMYLCASQVGGGGKFFGPGTRLTVL.

This rearrangement joins TRBV7-9 to TRBJ1-2; D is unresolved. Germline CDR1 is SEHNR and CDR2 is FQNEAQ (reference sequence). The CDR3 contains 14 residues. V dropped 5 bases and J dropped 7 bases, with 17 bases sitting between them. CDR3 region: CASSPPPGWSGYTF. For the CDR3, the DNA is TGTGCCAGCAGCCCCCCCCCGGGATGGAGTGGCTACACCTTC.

The V and J genes are TRBV7-6 and TRBJ2-3; 9 bases line up with TRBD2. The J segment lost 2 bases and the V segment lost 6 bases, leaving 9 bases of the junction unmatched. CDR1 is SGHVS and CDR2 is FNYEAQ in the germline V gene. The CDR3 consists of 16 residues. CDR3 protein: CASRLTSGTSTDTQYF. CDR3 DNA sequence: TGTGCCAGCAGATTGACTAGCGGAACATCCACAGATACGCAGTATTTT.

This chain uses TRBV18 with TRBJ1-6, with a tentative D call TRBD1 (6 bases). V was trimmed by 8 bases and J by 7 bases, leaving 12 bases between them. This CDR3 is built from 13 residues. Germline CDR1 KGHSH, CDR2 LQKENI. The DNA of the CDR3 is TGTGCCAGCACAGACAGGCAGAATTCACCCCTCCACTTT. Translation gives CASTDRQNSPLHF.

The chain recombines TRBV6-5 with TRBJ1-2, with 8 bases aligning to TRBD1. The germline gives CDR1 MNHEY, CDR2 SVGAGI. V lost 7 bases, J lost 3 bases, and 10 bases stayed unmatched. This CDR3 is 15 amino acids long. The CDR3 here is CASTHRRDRYYGYTF. CDR3 bases: TGTGCCAGCACCCACAGACGGGACAGGTACTATGGCTACACCTTC.

The DNA for the CDR3 is TGTGCCAGCAGAACCGACAGATACTCTGGGGCCAACGTCCTGACTTTC. Translating it yields CASRTDRYSGANVLTF. V is TRBV2 and J is TRBJ2-6; perhaps TRBD1 as D (5 bases). The CDR3 sequence is 16 residues long. Germline V CDR1 and CDR2: SNHLY, FYNNEI. V lost 6 bases to trimming and J lost 0 bases, with 12 bases between them.

As DNA, the CDR3 is TGTGCCAGCAGCTTATTGGCTCAGGGGCCCACTGAAGCTTTCTTT. It encodes CASSLLAQGPTEAFF. This rearrangement joins TRBV5-5 to TRBJ1-1; a possible D gene is TRBD1 (6 bases). The germline V gene has CDR1 SGHKS and CDR2 YYEKEE (reference sequence). This CDR3 has 15 amino acids. V lost 2 bases, J lost 4 bases, and 15 bases lay in between.

This clone has only one observation. The V call is TRBV27, the J call TRBJ2-7, with D perhaps matching TRBD1 (6 bases). Looked up from germline, CDR1 is MNHEY and CDR2 is SMNVEV (reference sequence). V was cut by 4 bases and J by 6 bases, with 16 bases left in between. The CDR3 length is 14 residues. CDR3 sequence: CASSSGTPLSEQYF. Here the CDR3 DNA reads TGTGCCAGCAGTTCAGGGACACCGTTGAGCGAGCAGTACTTC.

The table lists this clone with a few counts. This chain uses TRBV5-1 with TRBJ2-7, with D possibly matching TRBD1 (6 bases). Trimming took off 2 bases at V and 3 bases at J, with 9 bases between the two ends. The germline gives CDR1 SGHRS, CDR2 YFSETQ. The CDR3 loop spans 13 amino acids. The CDR3 bases are TGCGCCAGCAGCTTCAGGGGAGACTACGAGCAGTACTTC. Its protein is CASSFRGDYEQYF.

This chain connects TRBV29-1 to TRBJ1-1, with TRBD1 matching 8 bases. This CDR3 has 14 residues. V lost 7 bases and J lost 1; bases outside the gene matches: 8. From germline, CDR1 is SQVTM and CDR2 ANQGSEA. CDR3 in DNA: TGCAGCGGGAGGACAGGGCCCAAGAACACTGAAGCTTTCTTT. Amino acid sequence: CSGRTGPKNTEAFF.

This sequence joins TRBV29-1 and TRBJ2-1; TRBD2 is a possible D gene (5 bases). The V and J ends lost 7 bases and 8 bases respectively, with 12 bases between them. This CDR3 comprises 11 residues. Germline V gene data show CDR1 as SQVTM and CDR2 as ANQGSEA. CDR3 DNA sequence: TGCAGCGGAGACGGAGGCCATGAGCAGTTCTTC. The encoded protein is CSGDGGHEQFF.

This chain joins TRBV6-5 and TRBJ1-2; 10 nucleotides agree with TRBD1. Germline CDR1 reads MNHEY; CDR2 reads SVGAGI. With V trimmed by 6 bases and J by 8 bases, 9 bases remained unmatched. This CDR3 region has 14 residues. CDR3 nucleotides: TGTGCCAGCAGCCAAGCCGGGACAGGGGACGGCTACACCTTC. Amino acid sequence: CASSQAGTGDGYTF.

V and J are TRBV11-3 and TRBJ1-1; a possible D gene is TRBD1 (6 bases). Trimming cost V 5 bases and J 5 bases, with 12 bases left between them. Germline lookup yields CDR1 SGHNT and CDR2 YENEEA. There are 13 residues in the CDR3. Written as DNA, the CDR3 is TGTGCCAGCAGCGAGATAGGGGGAACTGAAGCTTTCTTT. Encoded protein: CASSEIGGTEAFF.

The rearrangement links TRBV6-5 to TRBJ1-1; a weak D match, TRBD1 (6 bases). The CDR3 has 14 amino acids. Germline loops: CDR1 MNHEY, CDR2 SVGAGI. V was trimmed by 4 bases and J by 4 bases, leaving 13 bases between them. The CDR3 is CASSSTGFGTEAFF. The CDR3 nucleotides are TGTGCCAGCAGTTCGACAGGCTTCGGCACTGAAGCTTTCTTT.

This chain links TRBV6-5 with TRBJ1-1; no definite D call. CDR1 is MNHEY, CDR2 SVGAGI, per germline. Trimming took 8 bases from V and 4 from J, leaving 11 bases between them. The CDR3 is 12 amino acids. The DNA for the CDR3 is TGTGCCAGCGTGGAGGGAAGCACTGAAGCTTTCTTT. Its translation: CASVEGSTEAFF.

The gene calls are TRBV19 and TRBJ1-2; 10 bases align to TRBD1. V trimming: 6 bases; J trimming: 6 bases; junction bases outside the gene matches: 10. The CDR3 covers 15 residues. Germline-derived CDR1 and CDR2 are LNHDA and SQIVND (reference sequence). CDR3 residues: CASSPGQGRSDGYTF. DNA of the CDR3: TGTGCCAGTAGCCCGGGACAGGGGAGGTCGGATGGCTACACCTTC.

The chain uses TRBV5-1 and TRBJ2-1; no reliable D call. The CDR3 runs to 12 residues. V was pared by 4 bases and J by 10 bases, with 12 bases between. Germline V CDR1 and CDR2: SGHRS, YFSETQ. The CDR3 DNA reads TGCGCCAGCAGCCCGAGCCCCCCGGAGCAGTTCTTC. This gives the protein CASSPSPPEQFF. Together with reference TRBV5-1 and TRBJ2-1, the CDR3 gives the full variable domain: KAGVTQTPRYLIKTRGQQVTLSCSPISGHRSVSWYQQTPGQGLQFLFEYFSETQRNKGNFPGRFSGRQFSNSRSEMNVSTLELGDSALYLCASSPSPPEQFFGPGTRLTVL.

The chain joins TRBV29-1 to TRBJ2-7, with 13 bases aligning to TRBD2. Germline V CDR1 and CDR2: SQVTM, ANQGSEA. The CDR3 is made up of 19 amino acids. Trimming removed 4 bases from V and 7 bases from J; junction bases left unmatched: 22. The DNA of the CDR3 is TGCAGCGTTGGAATTGGCAGGGGGCTGGGGACTAGCGGGATAAGTGAGCAGTACTTC. Translated, it gives CSVGIGRGLGTSGISEQYF.

The chain has TRBV7-2 and TRBJ1-5; TRBD1 matches at 9 bases. The J segment lost 5 bases and the V segment lost 1 base, leaving 3 bases of the junction unmatched. Germline V gives CDR1 SGHTA, CDR2 FQGNSA. The CDR3 has 15 amino acids. The CDR3 loop reads CASSLVQGAYQPQHF. CDR3 bases: TGTGCCAGCAGCTTAGTACAGGGGGCTTATCAGCCCCAGCATTTT.

This chain connects TRBV5-1 to TRBJ2-1; D is unclear. Per germline, CDR1 SGHRS and CDR2 YFSETQ. The CDR3 extends over 15 amino acids. V dropped 4 bases and J dropped 5 bases, with 16 bases sitting between them. CDR3 nucleotides: TGCGCCAGCAGCCCGACAATCCTCGGAAACAATGAGCAGTTCTTC. Residues: CASSPTILGNNEQFF.

This chain connects TRBV2 to TRBJ1-1, with TRBD1 as a possible D gene (6 bases). The CDR3 length is 13 residues. V was cut by 5 bases and J by 6 bases, with 13 bases left in between. The germline V gene has CDR1 SNHLY and CDR2 FYNNEI. Here the CDR3 DNA reads TGTGCCAGCAGTCCGGACAGAGCAGCTGAAGCTTTCTTT. This sequence encodes CASSPDRAAEAFF.

In this sample, this clone turned up once. The chain joins TRBV18 to TRBJ2-7; 8 bases agree with TRBD2. Germline-derived CDR1 and CDR2 are KGHSH and LQKENI. J gave up 2 bases and V 3 bases, and 3 bases lay outside the gene matches. The CDR3 sequence is 14 residues long. The CDR3 DNA is TGTGCCAGCTCACCCATCGGGAGGGCCTACGAGCAGTACTTC. As protein: CASSPIGRAYEQYF.

The rearrangement joins TRBV6-5 to TRBJ2-1, with 8 bases aligning to TRBD2. Germline CDR1 reads MNHEY; CDR2 reads SVGAGI. CDR3 size: 15 residues. V shed 6 bases and J 7 bases; nucleotides not matched to a gene: 11. The CDR3 DNA follows: TGTGCCAGCAGCAGGTCGCTAGCGGGTTGGAATGAGCAGTTCTTC. This translates into CASSRSLAGWNEQFF.

The count of this clone is one. The chain carries TRBV9 and TRBJ1-4, with 10 bases identical to TRBD1. Germline-derived CDR1 and CDR2 are SGDLS and YYNGEE. V shed 0 bases, J shed 5 bases, and the junction held 10 bases outside the gene matches. The CDR3 has 18 residues. In DNA, the CDR3 is TGTGCCAGCAGCGTAGGGGCCGTGGGGACAGGGGTAAATGAAAAACTGTTTTTT. It is translated as CASSVGAVGTGVNEKLFF. The whole variable domain, remainder taken from reference TRBV9 and TRBJ1-4, is DSGVTQTPKHLITATGQRVTLRCSPRSGDLSVYWYQQSLDQGLQFLIQYYNGEERAKGNILERFSAQQFPDLHSELNLSSLELGDSALYFCASSVGAVGTGVNEKLFFGSGTQLSVL.

The gene calls are TRBV5-5 and TRBJ2-3; 13 positions agree with TRBD2. This CDR3 comprises 18 residues. After removal of 4 bases from V and 2 bases from J, the junction contained 10 bases not matched to a gene. Looked up from germline, CDR1 is SGHKS and CDR2 is YYEKEE (reference sequence). CDR3 in amino acids: CASSRTSGSLGITDTQYF. CDR3 bases: TGTGCCAGCAGCCGGACTAGCGGGAGCTTGGGTATCACAGATACGCAGTATTTT.

The chain has TRBV6-1 and TRBJ2-5, with no clear D. The tail of the sequence fits TRBJ2-7 better, so the J call may be wrong. The CDR3 extends over 13 amino acids. The germline CDR1 and CDR2 sequences are MNHNS and SASEGT. DNA of the CDR3: TGTGCCAGCAGTGTTTATTACTCCTACGAGCAGTACTTC. It yields the protein CASSVYYSYEQYF.

V gene TRBV25-1 combines with J gene TRBJ2-7; tentatively, D is TRBD1 (5 bases). V was clipped by 7 bases and J by 2 bases, with 9 bases between them. The CDR3 contains 12 residues. Germline assignment: CDR1 MGHDK and CDR2 SYGVNS. The CDR3 protein is CASMRQTYEQYF. CDR3 nucleotides: TGTGCCAGCATGCGACAGACCTACGAGCAGTACTTC.